This T cell receptor (beta chain) stems from a study of blood T cell repertoires in COVID-19. On the study more broadly: Some COVID-19 samples were acute and others convalescent; all came from the United States, Italy and Spain.

In the authors' workflow: It was from reference gene primer amplification that nucleated cell counts were estimated. TCRdb keeps only in-frame clones here, not all; method: immunoSEQ multiplex PCR. Clonal size and the V and J genes are those of that table, whereas D and trimming came from the DNA. Of about 290,000 clones listed, roughly 90% are singletons. This clone was seen a handful of times. V shed 6 bases, J shed 0 bases, and the junction held 8 bases outside the gene matches. The CDR3 length is 17 residues. Germline values: CDR1 LNHDA, CDR2 SQIVND (reference sequence). The chain carries TRBV19 and TRBJ1-5; 10 bases line up with TRBD1. Sequenced material: peripheral blood. The receptor comes from a woman younger than 45 with active or convalescent COVID-19. This chain's CDR3 is CASSRTGGTHSNQPQHF. The CDR3 nucleotides are TGTGCCAGTAGCCGGACAGGGGGTACCCATAGCAATCAGCCCCAGCATTTT.